Below are 26 T cell receptor beta chains sequenced from a single sample in a study of T cells in Graves' hyperthyroidism and ophthalmopathy. Amplification yielded TCR beta CDR3 regions, with RNA transcripts as the source. In the first-round RT-PCR of the TCR CDR3, the HTBI primer set was used. TCRdb re-called the multiplex PCR reads with MiXCR, one entry per CDR3 protein. Altogether some 460,000 distinct CDR3 sequences are present, less than 20% being singletons, with the ten largest covering roughly 7.7%. The sample comprised blood. The receptors derive from a woman between 18 and 29 years old with Graves' hyperthyroidism.

The table lists this clonotype with many counts. The rearrangement links TRBV7-9 to TRBJ1-5; 8 positions agree with TRBD1. This CDR3 has 18 residues. Germline CDR1 and CDR2: SEHNR and FQNEAQ (reference sequence). J lost 4 bases, V lost 1 base, and 12 bases had no gene match. In DNA form, the CDR3 reads TGTGCCAGCAGCTTAGGTGGCAGGGGGCTGAAGGGAAATCAGCCCCAGCATTTT. Its translation: CASSLGGRGLKGNQPQHF.

The chain has TRBV20-1 and TRBJ1-2, with 7 positions matching TRBD1. The CDR3 has 13 amino acids. Germline trimming cut 4 bases from V and 5 bases from J; bases unmatched to any gene: 7. Germline V gene sequence: CDR1 DFQATT, CDR2 SNEGSKA (reference sequence). The CDR3 nucleotides read TGCAGTGCTACCCCATACAGGGGATATGGCTACACCTTC. As protein: CSATPYRGYGYTF.

There are many counts of this clonotype. This chain uses TRBV28 with TRBJ2-7; perhaps TRBD1 as D (6 bases). The CDR3 covers 13 residues. From germline, CDR1 is MDHEN and CDR2 SYDVKM. Trimming removed 6 bases at V and 3 bases at J, with 12 bases between. CDR3 in amino acids: CASRPRGIYEQYF. In DNA form, the CDR3 reads TGTGCCAGCAGACCTAGGGGGATCTACGAGCAGTACTTC. The entire variable domain, with the rest obtained from reference TRBV28 and TRBJ2-7, is as follows: DVKVTQSSRYLVKRTGEKVFLECVQDMDHENMFWYRQDPGLGLRLIYFSYDVKMKEKGDIPEGYSVSREKKERFSLILESASTNQTSMYLCASRPRGIYEQYFGPGTRLTVT.

At least ten counts were recorded for this clonotype. The chain recombines TRBV5-1 with TRBJ2-7; no firm D call. Germline CDR1 is SGHRS and CDR2 is YFSETQ. Trimming left V 3 bases short and J 4 bases short, with 8 bases between. The CDR3 totals 12 residues. As DNA, the CDR3 is TGCGCCAGCAGCTCATATCAATACGAGCAGTACTTC. Translation: CASSSYQYEQYF. Variable domain in full (rest from reference TRBV5-1 and TRBJ2-7): KAGVTQTPRYLIKTRGQQVTLSCSPISGHRSVSWYQQTPGQGLQFLFEYFSETQRNKGNFPGRFSGRQFSNSRSEMNVSTLELGDSALYLCASSSYQYEQYFGPGTRLTVT.

This clonotype came up many times. One junction end does not reproduce the germline sequence, and a read error may be involved. The chain recombines TRBV29-1 with TRBJ2-5; 9 nucleotides line up with TRBD1. The CDR3 runs 14 residues. CDR1 SQVTM and CDR2 ANQGSEA come from the germline V gene. CDR3 sequence: CSVPPGQGVEAQYF. CDR3 bases: TGCAGCGTACCCCCGGGACAGGGCGTAGAGGCCCAGTACTTC.

V and J are TRBV9 and TRBJ2-3, with 7 bases matching TRBD2. After removal of 4 bases from V and 0 bases from J, the junction contained 8 bases not matched to a gene. CDR1 is SGDLS and CDR2 is YYNGEE in the germline V gene. This CDR3 contains 16 residues. CDR3 residues: CASSFSGLTSTDTQYF. The CDR3 nucleotides are TGTGCCAGCAGCTTTAGCGGGTTAACTAGCACAGATACGCAGTATTTT.

Ten or more counts support this clonotype. CDR3 nucleotide sequence: TGTGCCAGCAGCTTAGAGGGGGGGTCTGGGGAAAAACTGTTTTTT. It translates to CASSLEGGSGEKLFF. The chain links TRBV11-2 to TRBJ1-4; a weak D match, TRBD1 (5 bases). The V end was cut by 0 bases, the J end by 8 bases, with 13 bases between. CDR3 length: 15 amino acids. Per the germline V gene, CDR1 is SGHAT and CDR2 is FQNNGV.

This clonotype was found a few times. The gene calls are TRBV4-1 and TRBJ1-3, with 9 bases aligning to TRBD1. The V and J ends lost 3 bases and 2 bases, in that order; junction bases with no gene match: 8. The CDR3 contains 17 residues. Per the germline V gene, CDR1 is MGHRA and CDR2 is YSYEKL. The CDR3 region is CASSHEWTGVTGNTIYF. The CDR3 nucleotides are TGCGCCAGCAGCCATGAATGGACAGGGGTAACTGGAAACACCATATATTTT.

This clonotype appeared many times. The V and J genes are TRBV7-9 and TRBJ2-5; perhaps TRBD2 as D (5 bases). With 5 bases removed from V and 7 bases from J, the gap between germline ends came to 11 bases. CDR1 and CDR2 from the germline V gene are SEHNR and FQNEAQ (reference sequence). This CDR3 is 12 amino acids long. In DNA form, the CDR3 reads TGTGCCAGCAGCCCCGATCGGGGGACCCAGTACTTC. The encoded protein is CASSPDRGTQYF.

J is TRBJ2-7 and V is TRBV4-1; 14 bases are a match to TRBD2. V trimming: 5 bases; J trimming: 2 bases; junction bases outside the gene matches: 8. This CDR3 comprises 17 residues. Germline V CDR1 and CDR2: MGHRA, YSYEKL. The CDR3 DNA sequence: TGCGCCAGCAGCTCCCGACTAGCGGGAGGGCCGCCCTACGAGCAGTACTTC. The encoded protein is CASSSRLAGGPPYEQYF.

This clonotype was seen repeatedly, ten times or more. The chain joins TRBV10-1 to TRBJ2-1; TRBD1 aligns across 10 bases. This CDR3 is 12 amino acids long. CDR1 and CDR2 (germline): WNHNN, SYGVQD (reference sequence). With 6 bases clipped from V and 7 bases from J, the junction kept 0 bases outside the gene matches. CDR3 nucleotides: TGCGCCAGCAGGGGACAGGGGAATGAGCAGTTCTTC. This translates into CASRGQGNEQFF.

With regard to this clonotype: Its ends do not fully match the called genes, so a read error is possible. J is TRBJ2-7 and V is TRBV10-3, with D possibly matching TRBD1 (7 bases). Germline lookup yields CDR1 ENHRY and CDR2 SYGVKD. This CDR3 is 14 amino acids long. CDR3 bases: TGTACCATCAGGGGGACGGGAGAAACCTACGAGCAGTACTTC. This sequence encodes CTIRGTGETYEQYF.

This clonotype was detected ten times or more. The chain joins TRBV12-3 or TRBV12-4 to TRBJ1-5; D perhaps matches TRBD1 (5 bases). The CDR3 has 14 amino acids. V lost 6 bases, J lost 4 bases, and 13 bases lay in between. CDR3 sequence reads: CASRGGRENQPQHF. CDR3 DNA: TGTGCCAGCAGGGGGGGACGGGAGAATCAGCCCCAGCATTTT.

This clonotype came up many times. V is TRBV6-2 or TRBV6-3 and J is TRBJ2-1; the match to TRBD2 covers 12 bases. V lost 5 bases to trimming and J lost 2 bases; unmatched junction nucleotides: 4. CDR1 is MNHEY, CDR2 SVGEGT, per germline. This CDR3 is built from 16 residues. Written as DNA, the CDR3 is TGTGCCAGCAGTACCCGACTAGCGGGGGCCTACAATGAGCAGTTCTTC. Translating it yields CASSTRLAGAYNEQFF.

CDR3 amino acids: CASSPTGEFTDTQYF. The CDR3 coding sequence is TGTGCCAGCAGCCCCACAGGGGAGTTCACAGATACGCAGTATTTT. V gene TRBV3-1 combines with J gene TRBJ2-3; TRBD1 agrees at 7 bases. Germline CDR1 reads LGHDT; CDR2 reads YNNKEL (reference sequence). The CDR3 spans 15 residues. V was pared by 4 bases and J by 2 bases, with 6 bases of the junction left unmatched.

This chain connects TRBV20-1 to TRBJ2-3; possibly TRBD1 or TRBD2 for D (5 bases each). Looked up from germline, CDR1 is DFQATT and CDR2 is SNEGSKA (reference sequence). CDR3 length equals 14 residues. V lost 6 bases to trimming and J lost 2 bases, with 15 bases between them. For the CDR3, the DNA is TGCAGTGCCTTTACCGGGACGAACACAGATACGCAGTATTTT. Protein sequence: CSAFTGTNTDTQYF.

This clonotype was observed many times. The chain has TRBV12-3 or TRBV12-4 and TRBJ1-6; D call uncertain. The CDR3 has 15 residues. V was pared by 6 bases and J by 4 bases, with 13 bases between. This CDR3 reads CASRPHPWYNSPLHF. The CDR3 region has the DNA TGTGCCAGCAGACCTCATCCGTGGTATAATTCACCCCTCCACTTT.

The table lists this clonotype with many counts. CDR3 in amino acids: CSARDKTGVSYEQYF. CDR3 DNA: TGCAGTGCTAGAGATAAAACAGGGGTCAGCTACGAGCAGTACTTC. The rearrangement links TRBV20-1 to TRBJ2-7; 7 bases map to TRBD1. From germline, CDR1 is DFQATT and CDR2 SNEGSKA (reference sequence). The CDR3 has 15 amino acids. Trimming took 0 bases from V and 3 from J; bases not matched to a gene: 8.

In this sample, this clonotype turned up many times. The rearrangement links TRBV5-5 to TRBJ1-5, with D unclear. V dropped 1 base and J dropped 0 bases, with 8 bases sitting between them. CDR3 length equals 15 residues. Germline lookup yields CDR1 SGHKS and CDR2 YYEKEE (reference sequence). The CDR3 DNA reads as TGTGCCAGCAGCTTGTGGGCAGTTAGCAATCAGCCCCAGCATTTT. This gives the protein CASSLWAVSNQPQHF.

This clonotype was observed at least ten times. The chain recombines TRBV7-6 with TRBJ2-7, with D unresolved. The germline gives CDR1 SGHVS, CDR2 FNYEAQ. Trimming took 2 bases from V and 2 from J, leaving 13 bases between them. CDR3 size: 15 residues. The CDR3 DNA is TGTGCCAGCAGCTTAAAAGGCGGTCCTACCTACGAGCAGTACTTC. Protein product: CASSLKGGPTYEQYF. Full variable domain (outside the CDR3, taken from reference TRBV7-6 and TRBJ2-7): GAGVSQSPRYKVTKRGQDVALRCDPISGHVSLYWYRQALGQGPEFLTYFNYEAQQDKSGLPNDRFSAERPEGSISTLTIQRTEQRDSAMYRCASSLKGGPTYEQYFGPGTRLTVT.

This clonotype was counted at least ten times. The chain couples TRBV10-3 to TRBJ2-7; D gene unclear. CDR3 length: 13 amino acids. Between the trimmed V and J ends, which lost 11 bases and 4 bases, there was a span of 18 bases. Germline assignment: CDR1 ENHRY and CDR2 SYGVKD. CDR3 sequence reads: CAASRGQEYEQYF. In DNA, the CDR3 is TGTGCCGCCTCTCGAGGCCAGGAGTACGAGCAGTACTTC.

This clonotype was seen repeatedly, ten times or more. This chain joins TRBV9 and TRBJ1-2; maybe TRBD1 (5 bases). V shed 1 base and J shed 7 bases, with 14 bases lying between them. Germline V gene data show CDR1 as SGDLS and CDR2 as YYNGEE. The CDR3 is 14 residues long. In nucleotides, the CDR3 is TGTGCCAGCAGCGTACCCGGGACCCATGGTGGCTACACCTTC. Translation: CASSVPGTHGGYTF. The full variable domain, rest sourced from reference TRBV9 and TRBJ1-2, is DSGVTQTPKHLITATGQRVTLRCSPRSGDLSVYWYQQSLDQGLQFLIQYYNGEERAKGNILERFSAQQFPDLHSELNLSSLELGDSALYFCASSVPGTHGGYTFGSGTRLTVV.

The V and J genes are TRBV7-8 and TRBJ2-2; 8 positions agree with TRBD2. In germline, CDR1 is SGHVS, CDR2 FQNEAQ. V lost 1 base, J lost 6 bases, and 7 bases stayed unmatched. This CDR3 is 16 amino acids long. The CDR3 region is CASSLDGGRPPGELFF. Written as DNA, the CDR3 is TGTGCCAGCAGCTTAGACGGCGGGAGGCCACCCGGGGAGCTGTTTTTT. Looking up the rest from reference TRBV7-8 and TRBJ2-2 gives the full variable domain: GAGVSQSPRYKVAKRGQDVALRCDPISGHVSLFWYQQALGQGPEFLTYFQNEAQLDKSGLPSDRFFAERPEGSVSTLKIQRTQQEDSAVYLCASSLDGGRPPGELFFGEGSRLTVL.

Turning to this clonotype: One base away lies a much larger clone, so this may be a sequencing read error. CDR3 bases: TGTGCCAGCAGTGAAGGGGGGGTCGGGTTGCAAGAGACCCAGTACTTC. Protein product: CASSEGGVGLQETQYF. This sequence joins TRBV6-1 and TRBJ2-5; TRBD2 is a possible D gene (6 bases). This CDR3 is built from 16 residues. Germline V gene data show CDR1 as MNHNS and CDR2 as SASEGT. The ends were cut back, 1 base at V and 2 bases at J, with 14 bases in the middle.

This clonotype was observed at least ten times. V is TRBV20-1 and J is TRBJ2-7, with D tentatively TRBD2 (6 bases). The CDR3 loop spans 12 amino acids. Trimming removed 5 bases at V and 6 bases at J, with 14 bases between. In germline, CDR1 is DFQATT, CDR2 SNEGSKA (reference sequence). CDR3 residues: CSAPSGSGEQYF. The CDR3 nucleotides read TGCAGTGCTCCCAGCGGGTCAGGCGAGCAGTACTTC.

This clonotype has just a few counts. V gene TRBV6-1 combines with J gene TRBJ1-5; D unresolved. The CDR3 length is 17 residues. V lost 4 bases and J lost 2, with 18 bases in between. CDR1 is MNHNS and CDR2 is SASEGT in the germline V gene. In DNA, the CDR3 is TGTGCCAGCAGTGGACCCGGGCGATTGGGTGGCAATCAGCCCCAGCATTTT. It codes for CASSGPGRLGGNQPQHF.